A single sample is the source of the 19 T cell receptor beta chains below, sequenced in a study of CXCR3-negative and CXCR3-positive naive CD8 T cells. Whole-study findings and limits: The TRB CDR3s that CXCR3-positive naive cells carried were more hydrophobic than those of CXCR3-negative naive cells.

The authors made the TRB cDNA libraries by 5' RACE using UMI labels. TCRdb re-called the 5' RACE reads, yielding one record per CDR3 amino acid sequence without DNA. The sample holds roughly 110,000 distinct CDR3 sequences. Their antigens are not known. Sequencing used naive CXCR3+ CD8+ T cells from blood. Described subset: CD45RO-CCR7+CD27+CD95- naive CD8+ T cells expressing CXCR3 (TNR3+). The source of these receptors is a human donor in good health. Some clones in this sample may be carry-over from other donors' samples.

This rearrangement joins TRBV14 to TRBJ2-1. The CDR3 length is 15 residues. The germline V gene encodes CDR1 SGHDN and CDR2 FVKESK. CDR3 protein: CASSLSYGAYNEQFF. The full variable domain, its missing parts supplied by reference TRBV14 and TRBJ2-1, is EAGVTQFPSHSVIEKGQTVTLRCDPISGHDNLYWYRRVMGKEIKFLLHFVKESKQDESGMPNNRFLAERTGGTYSTLKVQPAELEDSGVYFCASSLSYGAYNEQFFGPGTRLTVL.

This sequence joins TRBV27 and TRBJ2-1. From germline, CDR1 is MNHEY and CDR2 SMNVEV (reference sequence). CDR3 length equals 14 residues. CDR3 loop: CASSLGSSYNEQFF.

This rearrangement joins TRBV27 to TRBJ1-5; without DNA, the TCRdb call of TRBD1 cannot be checked. CDR1 is MNHEY and CDR2 is SMNVEV in the germline V gene (reference sequence). The CDR3 loop spans 14 amino acids. The CDR3 loop reads CASSRQGVLQPQHF.

The chain recombines TRBV5-1 with TRBJ2-1. Germline assignment: CDR1 SGHRS and CDR2 YFSETQ. The CDR3 extends over 15 amino acids. The CDR3: CASSPDRGSYNEQFF. Full variable domain (rest looked up from reference TRBV5-1 and TRBJ2-1): KAGVTQTPRYLIKTRGQQVTLSCSPISGHRSVSWYQQTPGQGLQFLFEYFSETQRNKGNFPGRFSGRQFSNSRSEMNVSTLELGDSALYLCASSPDRGSYNEQFFGPGTRLTVL.

The chain has TRBV29-1 and TRBJ2-2. Germline-derived CDR1 and CDR2 are SQVTM and ANQGSEA. The CDR3 totals 12 residues. The CDR3 protein is CSVQMDTGELFF.

The chain links TRBV5-1 to TRBJ2-7; TCRdb's assignment of TRBD2 cannot be checked, as there is no DNA. CDR1 and CDR2 from the germline V gene are SGHRS and YFSETQ. The CDR3 length is 14 residues. CDR3 in amino acids: CASSSRAGSYEQYF.

The V gene is TRBV7-9, the J gene TRBJ2-7; the TCRdb call, TRBD1, lacks DNA for checking. The CDR3 is made up of 15 amino acids. CDR1 SEHNR and CDR2 FQNEAQ come from the germline V gene (reference sequence). The chain's CDR3 is CASSLAVGGSYEQYF. Using reference TRBV7-9 and TRBJ2-7 for the parts outside the CDR3, the full variable domain is DTGVSQNPRHKITKRGQNVTFRCDPISEHNRLYWYRQTLGQGPEFLTYFQNEAQLEKSRLLSDRFSAERPKGSFSTLEIQRTEQGDSAMYLCASSLAVGGSYEQYFGPGTRLTVT.

The chain employs TRBV29-1 and TRBJ2-1; without DNA, the TCRdb call of TRBD2 cannot be checked. CDR1 SQVTM and CDR2 ANQGSEA come from the germline V gene. The CDR3 is 15 residues long. The CDR3 here is CSVAGTSGDFNEQFF.

The chain employs TRBV20-1 and TRBJ2-7; TCRdb indicates TRBD1, and absent DNA this call remains unverified. This CDR3 contains 14 residues. The germline V gene has CDR1 DFQATT and CDR2 SNEGSKA (reference sequence). The CDR3 sequence is CSAREAAGPYEQYF.

The genes are TRBV2 and TRBJ2-7; TCRdb reports TRBD1, a call that lacks DNA to check it against. The CDR3 sequence is 14 residues long. CDR1 is SNHLY, CDR2 FYNNEI, per germline. CDR3: CASTLQGAIYEQYF. The whole variable domain, remainder taken from reference TRBV2 and TRBJ2-7, is EPEVTQTPSHQVTQMGQEVILRCVPISNHLYFYWYRQILGQKVEFLVSFYNNEISEKSEIFDDQFSVERPDGSNFTLKIRSTKLEDSAMYFCASTLQGAIYEQYFGPGTRLTVT.

The V gene is TRBV29-1, the J gene TRBJ1-1; TCRdb's D call, TRBD1, is unchecked because there is no DNA. This CDR3 has 12 amino acids. Germline CDR1 is SQVTM and CDR2 is ANQGSEA. The CDR3 region is CSAPGGVGAAFF.

The CDR3 loop is CASSPRWSGSANYGYTF. The rearrangement links TRBV5-4 to TRBJ1-2. The germline V gene has CDR1 SGHNT and CDR2 YYREEE (reference sequence). The CDR3 is 17 residues long.

This chain connects TRBV7-8 to TRBJ2-5; TCRdb proposes TRBD2, but this gene call is untestable without DNA. This CDR3 has 14 amino acids. Per the germline V gene, CDR1 is SGHVS and CDR2 is FQNEAQ. The CDR3 reads CASSLVAEGETQYF.

V usage is TRBV4-1 and J usage is TRBJ2-7; TCRdb calls TRBD2, which cannot be checked without DNA. Germline CDR1 MGHRA, CDR2 YSYEKL. The CDR3 is made up of 16 amino acids. The CDR3 sequence is CASGPFPSGSTYEQYF.

The gene calls are TRBV19 and TRBJ2-3; TCRdb picks TRBD2, but there is no DNA to check that call. Germline CDR1 LNHDA, CDR2 SQIVND (reference sequence). The CDR3 has 15 residues. The CDR3 loop is CASRRGLANTDTQYF. Full variable domain (remainder filled in from reference TRBV19 and TRBJ2-3): DGGITQSPKYLFRKEGQNVTLSCEQNLNHDAMYWYRQDPGQGLRLIYYSQIVNDFQKGDIAEGYSVSREKKESFPLTVTSAQKNPTAFYLCASRRGLANTDTQYFGPGTRLTVL.

The gene calls are TRBV11-2 and TRBJ2-7; TCRdb's D call of TRBD1 is untestable without DNA. This CDR3 spans 18 amino acids. Germline CDR1 SGHAT, CDR2 FQNNGV. Here the CDR3 reads CASSWGKQGAPPRYEQYF.

The rearrangement joins TRBV3-1 to TRBJ2-7; checking the TCRdb D call of TRBD2 is not possible without DNA. CDR1 is LGHDT, CDR2 YNNKEL, per germline (reference sequence). The CDR3 consists of 14 residues. The CDR3 reads CASSLETSRYEQYF.

This chain connects TRBV12-3 or TRBV12-4 to TRBJ2-1; TCRdb's D call of TRBD2 is untestable without DNA. The CDR3 is made up of 14 amino acids. CDR3 sequence reads: CASSGLAGGDEQFF.

This chain connects TRBV7-6 to TRBJ2-1; TCRdb returns TRBD2, unconfirmable since there is no DNA. The CDR3 covers 17 residues. Germline loops: CDR1 SGHVS, CDR2 FNYEAQ. Here the CDR3 reads CASSLDGGGASYDEQFF.